These 14 T cell receptor beta chains share one sample of origin, sequenced in a study of cytomegalovirus exposure and HLA in healthy donors. Primers for the PCR totalled 60 Vbeta and 13 Jbeta. Here immunoSEQ multiplex PCR was the method, and the copy in TCRdb shows in-frame clones only, minus some. This sample has some 90,000 clones, with roughly 77% found just once. Sequencing was performed on PBMCs. The receptor source for this set is a man aged 35-49 years in good health and CMV-seronegative.

This clone was seen more than once but under ten times. The genes are TRBV2 and TRBJ1-2, with D possibly matching TRBD1 (5 bases). The V end lost 7 bases, the J end lost 12 bases, and 18 bases lay between the germline ends. This CDR3 is built from 12 residues. CDR1 and CDR2 (germline): SNHLY, FYNNEI. The CDR3 region is CASKEEGPWNTF. The DNA for the CDR3 is TGTGCCAGCAAAGAGGAGGGGCCTTGGAACACCTTC.

The CDR3 protein is CASSQLDGTDTQYF. In DNA, the CDR3 is TGTGCCAGCAGCCAACTAGACGGCACAGATACGCAGTATTTT. The V gene is TRBV14, the J gene TRBJ2-3; D is undetermined. The germline V gene has CDR1 SGHDN and CDR2 FVKESK. V was clipped by 2 bases and J by 1 base, with 7 bases between them. The CDR3 spans 14 residues.

The chain couples TRBV25-1 to TRBJ1-2; 11 bases are shared with TRBD1. The CDR3 is made up of 14 amino acids. Germline trimming cut 7 bases from V and 7 bases from J; bases unmatched to any gene: 8. The germline V gene has CDR1 MGHDK and CDR2 SYGVNS. CDR3 in amino acids: CASTPRTGGCGYTF. The CDR3 DNA reads as TGTGCCAGCACCCCAAGGACAGGGGGCTGTGGCTACACCTTC.

The genes are TRBV13 and TRBJ1-1; D ambiguous. Trimming pared 4 bases from V and 0 bases from J, leaving 12 bases between. The CDR3 loop spans 15 amino acids. Germline CDR1 and CDR2: PRHDT and FYEKMQ (reference sequence). This CDR3 is CASSSAGLVNTEAFF. CDR3 in DNA: TGTGCCAGCAGCTCCGCCGGGTTGGTGAACACTGAAGCTTTCTTT.

The chain combines TRBV5-1 with TRBJ1-1, with TRBD1 matching over 8 bases. The CDR3 runs 14 residues. Germline V gene sequence: CDR1 SGHRS, CDR2 YFSETQ. The trim removed 4 bases at V and 10 bases at J, leaving 12 bases unmatched. CDR3 in amino acids: CASSNSGTGSLAFF. CDR3 DNA sequence: TGCGCCAGCAGCAATTCCGGGACAGGCTCCTTAGCTTTCTTT.

This rearrangement joins TRBV10-2 to TRBJ1-5, with 7 bases aligning to TRBD1. There are 13 residues in the CDR3. With V trimmed by 6 bases and J by 7 bases, 6 bases remained unmatched. Germline V lookup: CDR1 WSHSY, CDR2 SAAADI. In DNA, the CDR3 is TGCGCCAGCAGCTTAGGGGGCGAGCAGCCCCAGCATTTT. Protein sequence: CASSLGGEQPQHF.

The chain's CDR3 is CASSIYGGDAEAFF. DNA of the CDR3: TGTGCCAGTAGTATTTACGGGGGTGATGCTGAAGCTTTCTTT. The J gene is TRBJ1-1, the V gene TRBV19; D may be TRBD1 (5 bases). The CDR3 consists of 14 residues. CDR1 LNHDA and CDR2 SQIVND come from the germline V gene (reference sequence). V lost 3 bases and J lost 6, with 14 bases in between.

The CDR3 sequence is CASSYKLGAGNEQFF. The CDR3 bases are TGTGCCAGCAGTTACAAGCTGGGGGCGGGCAATGAGCAGTTCTTC. This chain links TRBV6-5 with TRBJ2-1, with D perhaps matching TRBD1 (6 bases). Germline CDR1 MNHEY, CDR2 SVGAGI. The V gene lost 2 bases and the J gene lost 6 bases, with 14 bases spanning the gap. The CDR3 runs 15 residues.

This clone came up a few times. The genes are TRBV5-4 and TRBJ1-1; the match to TRBD1 covers 7 bases. After removal of 2 bases from V and 7 bases from J, the junction contained 5 bases not matched to a gene. The CDR3 loop spans 13 amino acids. CDR1 is SGHNT and CDR2 is YYREEE in the germline V gene (reference sequence). CDR3 residues: CASSFRQGDEAFF. The CDR3 coding sequence is TGTGCCAGCAGCTTTAGGCAGGGGGATGAAGCTTTCTTT. The full variable domain, its missing parts supplied by reference TRBV5-4 and TRBJ1-1, is ETGVTQSPTHLIKTRGQQVTLRCSSQSGHNTVSWYQQALGQGPQFIFQYYREEENGRGNFPPRFSGLQFPNYSSELNVNALELDDSALYLCASSFRQGDEAFFGQGTRLTVV.

The V gene is TRBV5-6, the J gene TRBJ1-2; D perhaps matches TRBD1 (6 bases). There are 15 residues in the CDR3. The germline V gene encodes CDR1 SGHDT and CDR2 YYEEEE. Trimming took 0 bases from V and 4 from J, leaving 13 bases between them. The CDR3 DNA is TGTGCCAGCAGCTTGGACAGGGTCCTTATCTATGGCTACACCTTC. Protein product: CASSLDRVLIYGYTF.

V gene TRBV11-2 combines with J gene TRBJ1-2, with a tentative D call TRBD1 (6 bases). V dropped 2 bases and J dropped 5 bases, with 12 bases sitting between them. The CDR3 length is 14 residues. Looked up from germline, CDR1 is SGHAT and CDR2 is FQNNGV. The CDR3 here is CASSLHGQSYGYTF. CDR3 bases: TGTGCCAGCAGCTTACATGGACAGTCTTATGGCTACACCTTC.

This clone has more than one count but fewer than ten. The genes are TRBV28 and TRBJ1-4; no definite D call. Germline V gives CDR1 MDHEN, CDR2 SYDVKM. The CDR3 has 13 residues. V lost 6 bases and J lost 6, with 11 bases in between. CDR3 bases: TGTGCCAGCAGGGTGAGGGTGGATGAAAAACTGTTTTTT. Its translation is CASRVRVDEKLFF.

The chain couples TRBV5-6 to TRBJ1-1; D perhaps matches TRBD1 (5 bases). The germline V gene encodes CDR1 SGHDT and CDR2 YYEEEE. The V end lost 1 base, the J end lost 2 bases, and 9 bases lay between the germline ends. The CDR3 is made up of 14 amino acids. The CDR3 is CASSLRGPNTEAFF. CDR3 nucleotides: TGTGCCAGCAGCTTGAGGGGTCCAAACACTGAAGCTTTCTTT.

This chain joins TRBV7-8 and TRBJ1-6; D is perhaps TRBD1 (6 bases). Trimming pared 5 bases from V and 6 bases from J, leaving 14 bases between. The CDR3 is 15 residues long. The germline V gene encodes CDR1 SGHVS and CDR2 FQNEAQ. CDR3 protein: CASSPRQVINSPLHF. The CDR3 DNA follows: TGTGCCAGCAGCCCCCGACAGGTTATTAATTCACCCCTCCACTTT.